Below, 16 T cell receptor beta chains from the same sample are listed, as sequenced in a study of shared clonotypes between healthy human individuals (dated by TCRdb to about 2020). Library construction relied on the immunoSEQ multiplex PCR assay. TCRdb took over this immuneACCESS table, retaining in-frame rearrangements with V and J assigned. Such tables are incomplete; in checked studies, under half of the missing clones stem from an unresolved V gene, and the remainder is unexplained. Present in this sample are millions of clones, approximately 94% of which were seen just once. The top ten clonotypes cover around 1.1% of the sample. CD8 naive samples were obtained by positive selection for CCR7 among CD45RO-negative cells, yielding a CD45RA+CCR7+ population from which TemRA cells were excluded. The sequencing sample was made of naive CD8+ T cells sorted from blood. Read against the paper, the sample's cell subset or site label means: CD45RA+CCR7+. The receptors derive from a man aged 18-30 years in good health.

The CDR3 protein is CASSAKRGQSHTAEAFF. CDR3 DNA: TGTGCCAGCAGCGCGAAGCGGGGACAGAGTCATACGGCTGAAGCTTTCTTT. The chain combines TRBV9 with TRBJ1-1; 7 bases line up with TRBD1. The CDR3 is 17 residues long. J gave up 6 bases and V 3 bases, and 17 bases lay outside the gene matches. CDR1 is SGDLS, CDR2 YYNGEE, per germline.

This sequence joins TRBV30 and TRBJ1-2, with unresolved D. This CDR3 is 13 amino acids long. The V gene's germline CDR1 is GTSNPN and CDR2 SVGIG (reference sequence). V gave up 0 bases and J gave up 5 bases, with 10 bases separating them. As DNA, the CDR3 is TGTGCCTGGAGTGTTGGTCGCACTTATGGCTACACCTTC. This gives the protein CAWSVGRTYGYTF.

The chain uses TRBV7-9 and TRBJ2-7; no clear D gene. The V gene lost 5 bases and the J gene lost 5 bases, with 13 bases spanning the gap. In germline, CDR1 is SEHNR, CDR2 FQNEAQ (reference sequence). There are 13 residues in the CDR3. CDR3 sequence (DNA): TGTGCCAGCAGCCTTCAACCAAGGCACGAGCAGTACTTC. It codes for CASSLQPRHEQYF. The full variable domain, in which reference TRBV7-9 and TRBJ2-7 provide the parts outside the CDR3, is DTGVSQNPRHKITKRGQNVTFRCDPISEHNRLYWYRQTLGQGPEFLTYFQNEAQLEKSRLLSDRFSAERPKGSFSTLEIQRTEQGDSAMYLCASSLQPRHEQYFGPGTRLTVT.

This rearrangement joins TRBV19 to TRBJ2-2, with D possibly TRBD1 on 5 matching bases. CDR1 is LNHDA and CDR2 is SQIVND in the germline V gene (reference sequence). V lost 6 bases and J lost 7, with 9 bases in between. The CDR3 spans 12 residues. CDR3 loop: CASRPGFGELFF. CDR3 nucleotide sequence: TGTGCCAGTAGACCAGGGTTCGGGGAGCTGTTTTTT.

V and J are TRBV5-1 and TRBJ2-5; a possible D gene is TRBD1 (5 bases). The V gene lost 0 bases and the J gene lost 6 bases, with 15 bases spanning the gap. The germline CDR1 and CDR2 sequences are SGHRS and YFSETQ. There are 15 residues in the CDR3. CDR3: CASSLEQGFEQTQYF. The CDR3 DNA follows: TGCGCCAGCAGCTTGGAGCAGGGCTTTGAACAGACCCAGTACTTC.

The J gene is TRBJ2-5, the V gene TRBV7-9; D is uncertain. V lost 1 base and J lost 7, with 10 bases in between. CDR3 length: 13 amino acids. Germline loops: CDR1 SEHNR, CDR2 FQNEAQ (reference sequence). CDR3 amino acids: CASSLGTYGTQYF. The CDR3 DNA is TGTGCCAGCAGCTTAGGAACCTACGGGACCCAGTACTTC.

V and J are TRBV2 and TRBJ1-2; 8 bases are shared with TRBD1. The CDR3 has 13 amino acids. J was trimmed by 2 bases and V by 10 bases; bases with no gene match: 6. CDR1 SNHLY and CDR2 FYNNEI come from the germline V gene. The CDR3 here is CATINRGNYGYTF. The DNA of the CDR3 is TGTGCCACCATCAACAGGGGGAACTATGGCTACACCTTC.

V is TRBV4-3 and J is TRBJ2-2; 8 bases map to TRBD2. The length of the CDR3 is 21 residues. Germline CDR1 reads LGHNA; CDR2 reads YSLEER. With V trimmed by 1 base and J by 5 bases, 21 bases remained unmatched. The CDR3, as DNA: TGCGCCAGCAGCCAAGTGTGGGGCAGCGGGAGAGCGGGCCAATTGACCGGGGAGCTGTTTTTT. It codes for CASSQVWGSGRAGQLTGELFF.

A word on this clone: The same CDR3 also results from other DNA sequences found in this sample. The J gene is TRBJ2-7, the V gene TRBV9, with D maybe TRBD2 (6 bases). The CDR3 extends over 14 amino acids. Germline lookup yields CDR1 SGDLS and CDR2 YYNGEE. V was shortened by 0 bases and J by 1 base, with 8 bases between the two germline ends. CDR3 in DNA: TGTGCCAGCAGCGTAGATAGCGGATCCTACGAGCAGTACTTC. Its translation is CASSVDSGSYEQYF.

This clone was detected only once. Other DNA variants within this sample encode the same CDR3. CDR3 amino acids: CASSLVSGELFF. CDR3 nucleotides: TGTGCCAGCAGCTTGGTGTCCGGGGAGCTGTTTTTT. The chain is built from TRBV5-4 and TRBJ2-2; D is unclear. The CDR3 runs to 12 residues. The ends were cut back, 0 bases at V and 6 bases at J, with 3 bases in the middle. From germline, CDR1 is SGHNT and CDR2 YYREEE (reference sequence).

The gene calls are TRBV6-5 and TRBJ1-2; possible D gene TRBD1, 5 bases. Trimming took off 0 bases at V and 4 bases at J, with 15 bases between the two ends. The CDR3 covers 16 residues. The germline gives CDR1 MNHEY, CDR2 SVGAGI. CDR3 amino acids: CASSYSGGELSYGYTF. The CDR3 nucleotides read TGTGCCAGCAGTTACTCAGGAGGGGAACTTAGCTATGGCTACACCTTC.

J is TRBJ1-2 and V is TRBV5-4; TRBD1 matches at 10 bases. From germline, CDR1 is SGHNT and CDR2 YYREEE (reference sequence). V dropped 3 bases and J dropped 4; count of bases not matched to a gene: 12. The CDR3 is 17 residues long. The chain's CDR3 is CASSSDWGDRGLYGYTF. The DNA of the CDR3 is TGTGCCAGCAGCTCAGATTGGGGTGACAGGGGGCTCTATGGCTACACCTTC.

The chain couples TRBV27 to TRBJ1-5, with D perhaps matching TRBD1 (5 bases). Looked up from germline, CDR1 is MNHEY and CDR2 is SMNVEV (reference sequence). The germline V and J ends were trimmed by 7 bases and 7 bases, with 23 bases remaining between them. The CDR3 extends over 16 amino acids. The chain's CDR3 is CASNPNRGDGSQPQHF. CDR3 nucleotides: TGTGCCAGCAACCCGAACAGAGGGGATGGATCGCAGCCCCAGCATTTT.

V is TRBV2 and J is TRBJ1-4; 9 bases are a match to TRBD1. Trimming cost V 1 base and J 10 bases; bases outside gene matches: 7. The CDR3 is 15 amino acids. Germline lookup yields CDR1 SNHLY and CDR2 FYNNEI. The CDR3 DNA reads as TGTGCCAGCAGTGAAGGGGGACAGGGTCGAGTAAAACTGTTTTTT. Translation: CASSEGGQGRVKLFF.

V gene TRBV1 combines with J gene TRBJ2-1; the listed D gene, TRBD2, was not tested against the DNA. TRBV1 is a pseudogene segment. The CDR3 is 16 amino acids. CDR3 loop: CTRGLARALSYNEQFF. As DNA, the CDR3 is TGCACCAGGGGACTAGCGAGAGCCCTCTCCTACAATGAGCAGTTCTTC.

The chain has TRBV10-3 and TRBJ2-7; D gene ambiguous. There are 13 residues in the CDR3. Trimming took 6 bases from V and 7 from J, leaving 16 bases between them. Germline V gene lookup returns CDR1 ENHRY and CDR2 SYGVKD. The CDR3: CAISRGLGWEQYF. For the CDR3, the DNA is TGTGCCATCAGCCGCGGCCTAGGGTGGGAGCAGTACTTC.